These 24 T cell receptor beta chains share one sample of origin, sequenced in a study of T-cell memory formation after mild COVID-19. Using its own MiXCR run on the 5' RACE reads, TCRdb lists one record per CDR3 protein. The sample holds 400,000 to 550,000 distinct CDR3 sequences, about 23% seen once. The material sequenced was PBMCs or a T cell subset sorted from them (not recorded which). Receptor source: an adult woman who had mild COVID-19 (a few samples of this study predate the infection). Cell type and time point are not known.

The V call is TRBV7-9, the J call TRBJ1-5; D is unresolved. The CDR3 is 16 amino acids. Per germline, CDR1 SEHNR and CDR2 FQNEAQ (reference sequence). V was trimmed by 0 bases and J by 5 bases, leaving 14 bases between them. The CDR3 DNA follows: TGTGCCAGCAGCTTAGCGCACACAGCGGGCGATCAGCCCCAGCATTTT. Its protein product is CASSLAHTAGDQPQHF. Full variable domain (remainder filled in from reference TRBV7-9 and TRBJ1-5): DTGVSQNPRHKITKRGQNVTFRCDPISEHNRLYWYRQTLGQGPEFLTYFQNEAQLEKSRLLSDRFSAERPKGSFSTLEIQRTEQGDSAMYLCASSLAHTAGDQPQHFGDGTRLSIL.

The V and J genes are TRBV4-3 and TRBJ1-1; D uncertain. Germline CDR1 reads LGHNA; CDR2 reads YSLEER. With 0 bases removed from V and 0 bases from J, the gap between germline ends came to 5 bases. CDR3 size: 14 residues. The CDR3 DNA reads TGCGCCAGCAGCCAAGATCACGTGAACACTGAAGCTTTCTTT. Protein: CASSQDHVNTEAFF.

The chain has TRBV5-1 and TRBJ2-4; D is perhaps TRBD1 (5 bases). The ends were cut back, 6 bases at V and 3 bases at J, with 10 bases in the middle. The CDR3 is 13 residues long. Germline values: CDR1 SGHRS, CDR2 YFSETQ. This chain's CDR3 is CASKDSGKNIQYF. The DNA of the CDR3 is TGCGCCAGCAAAGACAGTGGCAAAAACATTCAGTACTTC.

This clonotype appeared a few times. The V and J genes are TRBV9 and TRBJ2-7; no firm D call. This CDR3 is built from 13 residues. Trimming stripped 5 bases from V and 4 bases from J, with 13 bases between. CDR1 is SGDLS, CDR2 YYNGEE, per germline. CDR3 in DNA: TGTGCCAGCAGTCCAGCCAACAGTTACGAGCAGTACTTC. Its protein product is CASSPANSYEQYF.

There are a few counts of this clonotype. The chain combines TRBV6-2 or TRBV6-3 with TRBJ2-1; D remains unclear. The CDR3 is made up of 13 amino acids. CDR1 and CDR2 (germline): MNHEY, SVGEGT. V shed 3 bases and J shed 7 bases, with 10 bases lying between them. The CDR3 DNA reads as TGTGCCAGCAGTTATTTTGAGAGGAATGAGCAGTTCTTC. Residues: CASSYFERNEQFF.

The genes are TRBV6-5 and TRBJ2-5; 15 bases align to TRBD2. CDR3 length equals 17 residues. The ends lost 0 bases at V and 5 bases at J; junction bases unmatched: 4. In germline, CDR1 is MNHEY, CDR2 SVGAGI. The CDR3 nucleotides read TGTGCCAGCAGTTACTCGGGACTAGCGGGGGGTATGGAGACCCAGTACTTC. It codes for CASSYSGLAGGMETQYF.

With respect to this clonotype: A much larger clonotype is one base distant, so this may be a read error. The V call is TRBV12-3 or TRBV12-4, the J call TRBJ1-1; no definite D call. The V and J ends lost 5 bases and 5 bases respectively, with 12 bases between them. The length of the CDR3 is 13 residues. CDR3 sequence: CASSTRVWTEAFF. As DNA, the CDR3 is TGTGCCAGCAGTACAAGGGTGTGGACTGAAGCTTTCTTT.

The sample holds a few counts of this clonotype. The chain employs TRBV19 and TRBJ2-1; no definite D call. CDR1 and CDR2 (germline): LNHDA, SQIVND (reference sequence). The CDR3 spans 13 residues. Trimming took off 3 bases at V and 7 bases at J, with 10 bases between the two ends. The DNA for the CDR3 is TGTGCCAGTAGTATTACCACCGGGAATGAGCAGTTCTTC. As protein: CASSITTGNEQFF.

The chain has TRBV28 and TRBJ2-2, with D tentatively TRBD2 (6 bases). The CDR3 consists of 14 residues. The germline V gene encodes CDR1 MDHEN and CDR2 SYDVKM. Deletions cut 5 bases from V and 3 bases from J, with 10 bases between. The CDR3, as DNA: TGTGCCAGCAGTGCCGGGGACTACACCGGGGAGCTGTTTTTT. Its translation: CASSAGDYTGELFF.

The chain joins TRBV12-3 or TRBV12-4 to TRBJ1-5; 7 positions agree with TRBD1. The CDR3 has 13 residues. V lost 9 bases and J lost 6; bases outside the gene matches: 8. The CDR3 sequence is CASGQAVSQPQHF. The CDR3 region has the DNA TGTGCCAGTGGACAGGCCGTGAGTCAGCCCCAGCATTTT.

The sample holds one count of this clonotype. The J gene is TRBJ2-3, the V gene TRBV6-2 or TRBV6-3, with TRBD2 matching over 10 bases. Trimming took 0 bases from V and 7 from J; bases not matched to a gene: 13. In germline, CDR1 is MNHEY, CDR2 SVGEGT. The CDR3 length is 18 residues. The CDR3 nucleotides are TGTGCCAGCAGTTACTCCCCTTTGCTAGCGGGAGAGGTTCATACGCAGTATTTT. It codes for CASSYSPLLAGEVHTQYF.

The rearrangement joins TRBV6-5 to TRBJ2-7, with D uncertain. The CDR3 contains 14 residues. Germline V lookup: CDR1 MNHEY, CDR2 SVGAGI. The V end was cut by 6 bases, the J end by 2 bases, with 14 bases between. The CDR3 bases are TGTGCCAGCAGGGTGGGCTTCCGACCCTACGAGCAGTACTTC. It encodes CASRVGFRPYEQYF.

The rearrangement links TRBV7-2 to TRBJ2-7; 11 bases fit TRBD1. V trimming: 3 bases; J trimming: 3 bases; junction bases outside the gene matches: 4. Germline-derived CDR1 and CDR2 are SGHTA and FQGNSA. The length of the CDR3 is 15 residues. CDR3 DNA: TGTGCCAGCAGCTTTGGGGACAGGGGGAACTACGAGCAGTACGTC. Translated, it gives CASSFGDRGNYEQYV.

The J gene is TRBJ1-1, the V gene TRBV12-3 or TRBV12-4; D may be TRBD1 (6 bases). The CDR3 totals 14 residues. Trimming cost V 6 bases and J 6 bases, with 17 bases left between them. This CDR3 is CASSVRGGRAEAFF. The CDR3 coding sequence is TGTGCCAGCAGCGTAAGGGGGGGTCGGGCTGAAGCTTTCTTT.

A few counts support this clonotype. The gene calls are TRBV12-3 or TRBV12-4 and TRBJ2-3; 14 nucleotides align to TRBD2. The CDR3 covers 16 residues. The J segment lost 7 bases and the V segment lost 5 bases, leaving 8 bases of the junction unmatched. The CDR3 nucleotides are TGTGCCAGCAGTCGCGGGACTAGCGGGAGTTCAAATACGCAGTATTTT. It encodes CASSRGTSGSSNTQYF.

The chain couples TRBV21-1 to TRBJ2-6. TRBV21-1 is a known pseudogene. This CDR3 spans 15 amino acids. The CDR3 bases are TGTGCCAGCAGCAATTCAGGCTCTGGGGCCAACGTCCTGACTTTC. It is translated as CASSNSGSGANVLTF.

The gene calls are TRBV6-5 and TRBJ2-3; D call uncertain. The V gene lost 11 bases and the J gene lost 4 bases, with 13 bases spanning the gap. Germline V lookup: CDR1 MNHEY, CDR2 SVGAGI. The CDR3 sequence is 12 residues long. The CDR3 loop reads CAVRSAADTQYF. The CDR3 region has the DNA TGTGCCGTTAGGTCCGCGGCAGATACGCAGTATTTT.

J is TRBJ2-2 and V is TRBV7-2; 7 positions match TRBD2. Germline V gives CDR1 SGHTA, CDR2 FQGNSA. The CDR3 length is 15 residues. V shed 2 bases, J shed 10 bases, and the junction held 10 bases outside the gene matches. The CDR3 nucleotides read TGTGCCAGCAGCTTACGTCTAGCGGCCTATTCGGAGCTGTTTTTT. It specifies CASSLRLAAYSELFF.

This chain uses TRBV12-3 or TRBV12-4 with TRBJ1-5; weak D call: TRBD1 (5 bases). The CDR3 consists of 15 residues. Deletions cut 2 bases from V and 2 bases from J, with 10 bases between. The CDR3 DNA reads as TGTGCCAGCAGTTTAAGTGGGGGAGGCAATCAGCCCCAGCATTTT. This translates into CASSLSGGGNQPQHF.

The CDR3 spells CASSPRLAGKSTDTQYF. The CDR3 coding sequence is TGTGCCAGCAGCCCCAGACTAGCGGGGAAGAGCACAGATACGCAGTATTTT. The chain joins TRBV7-9 to TRBJ2-3; 11 positions match TRBD2. Unmatched junction bases numbered 7, after V lost 5 bases and J lost 0 bases. Germline assignment: CDR1 SEHNR and CDR2 FQNEAQ (reference sequence). The CDR3 is 17 residues long.

This clonotype was found a few times. The V call is TRBV4-2, the J call TRBJ2-2, with 13 bases aligning to TRBD2. The CDR3 runs to 18 residues. The trim removed 0 bases at V and 4 bases at J, leaving 5 bases unmatched. CDR1 and CDR2 from the germline V gene are LGHNA and YNFKEQ. CDR3 region: CASSQDWGLAGRTGELFF. The CDR3 bases are TGTGCCAGCAGCCAAGATTGGGGACTAGCGGGGCGCACCGGGGAGCTGTTTTTT.

This clonotype was detected only a few times. CDR3 DNA: TGTGCCAGCAGCTTGGGCGTCGGGGCCGACTATGGCTACACCTTC. Amino acid sequence: CASSLGVGADYGYTF. J is TRBJ1-2 and V is TRBV5-4; a weak D match, TRBD1 (5 bases). V dropped 0 bases and J dropped 3 bases, with 12 bases sitting between them. The CDR3 sequence is 15 residues long. The germline V gene encodes CDR1 SGHNT and CDR2 YYREEE (reference sequence).

This clonotype was seen a handful of times. The J gene is TRBJ2-7, the V gene TRBV12-3 or TRBV12-4; a weak D match, TRBD2 (5 bases). CDR3 length equals 14 residues. V was clipped by 10 bases and J by 0 bases, with 16 bases between them. CDR3 nucleotides: TGTGCCATCCGCCGGGGAGCCCCCTCCTACGAGCAGTACTTC. This encodes CAIRRGAPSYEQYF.

A few counts support this clonotype. CDR3 nucleotides: TGCAGTGCTAGAGCGACCCGGGGGGGGTGGAGGGAGCTGTTTTTT. Its translation is CSARATRGGWRELFF. This chain links TRBV20-1 with TRBJ2-2, with 8 bases identical to TRBD2. The CDR3 totals 15 residues. After removal of 1 base from V and 9 bases from J, the junction contained 10 bases not matched to a gene. Per germline, CDR1 DFQATT and CDR2 SNEGSKA (reference sequence).